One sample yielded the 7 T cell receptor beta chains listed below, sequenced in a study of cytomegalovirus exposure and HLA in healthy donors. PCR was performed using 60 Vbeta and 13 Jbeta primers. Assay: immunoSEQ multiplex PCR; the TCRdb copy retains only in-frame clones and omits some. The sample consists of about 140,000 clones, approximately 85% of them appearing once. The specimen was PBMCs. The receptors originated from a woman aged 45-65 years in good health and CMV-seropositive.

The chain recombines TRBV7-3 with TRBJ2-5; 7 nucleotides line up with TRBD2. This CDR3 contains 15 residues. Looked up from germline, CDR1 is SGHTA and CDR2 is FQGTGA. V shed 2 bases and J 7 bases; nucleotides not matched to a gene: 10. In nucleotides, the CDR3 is TGTGCCAGCAGCTTAGCGGCGGGGGATCCGGTGACCCAGTACTTC. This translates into CASSLAAGDPVTQYF. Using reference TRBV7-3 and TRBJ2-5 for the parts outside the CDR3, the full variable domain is GAGVSQTPSNKVTEKGKYVELRCDPISGHTALYWYRQSLGQGPEFLIYFQGTGAADDSGLPNDRFFAVRPEGSVSTLKIQRTERGDSAVYLCASSLAAGDPVTQYFGPGTRLLVL.

CDR3: CASSHDDRGRGYGYTF. The CDR3 region has the DNA TGCGCCAGCAGCCACGATGACAGGGGGCGAGGCTATGGCTACACCTTC. The chain uses TRBV4-3 and TRBJ1-2; the match to TRBD1 covers 10 bases. The CDR3 is made up of 16 amino acids. Germline assignment: CDR1 LGHNA and CDR2 YSLEER. After removal of 3 bases from V and 4 bases from J, the junction contained 8 bases not matched to a gene.

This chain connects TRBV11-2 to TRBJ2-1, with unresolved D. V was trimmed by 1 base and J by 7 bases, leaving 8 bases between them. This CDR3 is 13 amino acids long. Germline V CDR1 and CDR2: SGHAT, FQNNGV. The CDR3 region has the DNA TGTGCCAGCAGCTTAGCGCGATTGAATGAGCAGTTCTTC. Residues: CASSLARLNEQFF.

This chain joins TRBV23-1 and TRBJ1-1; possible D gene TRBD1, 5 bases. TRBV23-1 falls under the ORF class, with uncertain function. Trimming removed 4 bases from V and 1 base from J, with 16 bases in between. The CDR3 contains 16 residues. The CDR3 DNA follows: TGCGCCAGCAGTCGATCGGGGGGACGGAGGAACACTGAAGCTTTCTTT. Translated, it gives CASSRSGGRRNTEAFF.

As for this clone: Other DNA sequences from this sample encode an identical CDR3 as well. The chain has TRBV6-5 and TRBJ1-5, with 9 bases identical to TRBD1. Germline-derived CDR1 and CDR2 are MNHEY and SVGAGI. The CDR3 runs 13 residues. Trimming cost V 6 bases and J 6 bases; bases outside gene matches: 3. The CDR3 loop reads CASSTGGGQPQHF. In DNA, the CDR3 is TGTGCCAGCAGCACAGGGGGCGGTCAGCCCCAGCATTTT.

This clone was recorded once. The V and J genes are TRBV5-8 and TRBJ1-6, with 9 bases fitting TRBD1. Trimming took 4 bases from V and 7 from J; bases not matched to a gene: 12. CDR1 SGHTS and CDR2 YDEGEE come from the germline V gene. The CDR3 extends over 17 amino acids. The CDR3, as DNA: TGTGCCAGCAGCCAAGGGACAGGGTCCCTTCCAAATTCACCCCTCCACTTT. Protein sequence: CASSQGTGSLPNSPLHF. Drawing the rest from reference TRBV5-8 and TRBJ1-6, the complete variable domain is EAGVTQSPTHLIKTRGQQATLRCSPISGHTSVYWYQQALGLGLQFLLWYDEGEERNRGNFPPRFSGRQFPNYSSELNVNALELEDSALYLCASSQGTGSLPNSPLHFGNGTRLTVT.

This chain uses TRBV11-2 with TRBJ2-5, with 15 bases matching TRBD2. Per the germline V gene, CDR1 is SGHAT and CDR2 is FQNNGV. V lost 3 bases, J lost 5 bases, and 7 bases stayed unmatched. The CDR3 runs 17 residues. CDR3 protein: CASSFRTSGGAEETQYF. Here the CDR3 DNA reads TGTGCCAGCAGCTTCAGGACTAGCGGGGGGGCCGAGGAGACCCAGTACTTC.